The T cell receptor beta chain under discussion was sequenced for a study of regulatory T cells. General study points: In CD3G-deficient patients, conventional CD4+ T cells were enriched for hydrophobic CDR3 residues at positions 6 and 7. Patient repertoires had restricted TRB V-J pairs and skewed V and J usage, most in Tregs.

On this clone itself: Antigen unknown.

This CDR3 spans 13 amino acids. With V trimmed by 8 bases and J by 8 bases, 10 bases remained unmatched. The germline V gene has CDR1 MNHNS and CDR2 SASEGT. Two CD3G-deficient patients had more severe autoimmunity; all had some. Patients aged 2 to 39 years had fewer naive and more memory CD4+ and CD8+ T cells. CD4+ cells were sorted into CD25-high CD127-low regulatory cells and CD25-low CD127-high conventional cells. The PCR used 52 TRBV and 13 TRBJ primers. Data came from immunoSEQ multiplex PCR; TCRdb stores just in-frame clones and leaves some out. The data hold more than 25,000 clones, with 92% observed a single time.

The sequencing input was conventional CD4+ T cells sorted from blood. The chain joins TRBV6-1 to TRBJ1-1; 8 bases agree with TRBD1. The sequence derives from a person aged 18 to 35 with CD3G deficiency. CDR3 region: CASGRDRSGEAFF. The CDR3 DNA is TGTGCCAGCGGCCGGGACAGGTCCGGCGAAGCTTTCTTT.